This T cell receptor beta chain was identified in a study of blood T cell repertoires in COVID-19. Across the whole study: COVID-19 samples from acute and convalescent phases originated in the United States, Italy and Spain. T cells, B-cell-depleted T cells, or PBMCs provided the cDNA or gDNA that served as material.

As originally analysed: Using reference gene primer amplification, nucleated cell counts were estimated. Profiling relied on immunoSEQ multiplex PCR, and the TCRdb table lists in-frame clones only, not all of them. V and J calls and clone size follow that table, whereas D and trimming were derived from the DNA. The sample consists of roughly 330,000 clones, 65% to 85% of them appearing once. This CDR3 contains 16 residues. Germline assignment: CDR1 LNHNV and CDR2 YYDKDF (reference sequence). V lost 5 bases to trimming and J lost 5 bases, with 22 bases between them. Sequenced input: peripheral blood. This chain joins TRBV15 and TRBJ2-7, with a tentative D call TRBD2 (6 bases). The clonotype comes from a woman aged 45-59 years with acute or convalescent COVID-19. DNA of the CDR3: TGTGCCACCAGCGACCAGTCCCGGGACTTCAACCACGAGCAGTACTTC. Translated: CATSDQSRDFNHEQYF. Full variable domain (outside the CDR3, taken from reference TRBV15 and TRBJ2-7): DAMVIQNPRYQVTQFGKPVTLSCSQTLNHNVMYWYQQKSSQAPKLLFHYYDKDFNNEADTPDNFQSRRPNTSFCFLDIRSPGLGDTAMYLCATSDQSRDFNHEQYFGPGTRLTVT.